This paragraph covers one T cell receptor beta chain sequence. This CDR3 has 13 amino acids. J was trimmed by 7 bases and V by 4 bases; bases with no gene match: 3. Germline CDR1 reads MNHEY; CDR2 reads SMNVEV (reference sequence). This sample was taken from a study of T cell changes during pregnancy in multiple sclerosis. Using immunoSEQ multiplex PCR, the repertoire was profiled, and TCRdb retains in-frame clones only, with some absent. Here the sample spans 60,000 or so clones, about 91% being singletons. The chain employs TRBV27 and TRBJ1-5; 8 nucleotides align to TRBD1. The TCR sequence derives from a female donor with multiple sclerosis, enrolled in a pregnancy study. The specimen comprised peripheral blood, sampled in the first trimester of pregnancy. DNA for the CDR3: TGTGCCAGCAGTTCCGACAGGGGCCAGCCCCAGCATTTT. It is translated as CASSSDRGQPQHF.